Following are 21 T cell receptor beta chains from one sample sequenced in a study of neoadjuvant anti-PD-1 for oral cavity cancer (dated by TCRdb to the early 2020s). According to the study, the label for this sample's time point signals: after neoadjuvant nivolumab, at surgical resection. Libraries came from the immunoSEQ multiplex PCR assay. This is the immuneACCESS table as TCRdb keeps it, with only in-frame sequences that have V and J called. A part of the clones is gone; compared with another copy, unresolved V genes explain less than half, and the rest is unexplained. The table for this sample lists 20,000 to 25,000 clones; around a quarter of them were counted only once. Together, the top ten hold roughly 16% of the sample. Sequenced here: tumor tissue, sampled after nivolumab (anti-PD-1) treatment. The receptors shown here come from a person aged 40 to 85 with oral cavity squamous cell carcinoma.

This clone was recorded once. V usage is TRBV9 and J usage is TRBJ2-2; the D call may be TRBD1 or TRBD2 (5 bases each). The CDR3 is made up of 15 amino acids. Per the germline V gene, CDR1 is SGDLS and CDR2 is YYNGEE. V gave up 3 bases and J gave up 0 bases, with 9 bases separating them. CDR3 in amino acids: CASSAGTTNTGELFF. CDR3 in DNA: TGTGCCAGCAGCGCCGGGACGACGAACACCGGGGAGCTGTTTTTT.

DNA for the CDR3: TGTGCCAGCAGTGGTCTGAGGGGTCCGCGGCCAGATACGCAGTATTTT. Protein sequence: CASSGLRGPRPDTQYF. This chain links TRBV2 with TRBJ2-3; D tentatively fits TRBD1 or TRBD2 (5 bases each). This CDR3 has 16 amino acids. Looked up from germline, CDR1 is SNHLY and CDR2 is FYNNEI. Trimming removed 4 bases from V and 4 bases from J, with 18 bases in between.

The rearrangement links TRBV19 to TRBJ2-3; 11 bases are shared with TRBD2. The CDR3 runs to 17 residues. Germline CDR1 LNHDA, CDR2 SQIVND (reference sequence). Trimming cost V 5 bases and J 0 bases; bases outside gene matches: 7. DNA for the CDR3: TGTGCCAGTAGTTCCGTAGCGGGGGGGCTTAGCACAGATACGCAGTATTTT. Encoded protein: CASSSVAGGLSTDTQYF.

The CDR3 sequence is CASRIGGAGVEQPQHF. CDR3 nucleotide sequence: TGTGCCAGCAGGATTGGGGGGGCTGGGGTGGAACAGCCCCAGCATTTT. The rearrangement joins TRBV2 to TRBJ1-5, with D tentatively TRBD1 (6 bases). V lost 6 bases to trimming and J lost 7 bases, with 22 bases between them. Germline V CDR1 and CDR2: SNHLY, FYNNEI. The CDR3 runs 16 residues. The whole variable domain, filled in from reference TRBV2 and TRBJ1-5, reads EPEVTQTPSHQVTQMGQEVILRCVPISNHLYFYWYRQILGQKVEFLVSFYNNEISEKSEIFDDQFSVERPDGSNFTLKIRSTKLEDSAMYFCASRIGGAGVEQPQHFGDGTRLSIL.

This clone came up a few times. Other DNA variants within this sample encode the same CDR3. This rearrangement joins TRBV19 to TRBJ1-2; 7 nucleotides line up with TRBD1. Losses at the gene ends were 4 bases for V and 2 bases for J; bases not matched to a gene: 1. This CDR3 contains 13 residues. Per germline, CDR1 LNHDA and CDR2 SQIVND (reference sequence). The CDR3 loop reads CASSKQGNYGYTF. In DNA, the CDR3 is TGTGCCAGTAGTAAACAGGGGAACTATGGCTACACCTTC.

The chain links TRBV30 to TRBJ2-3; D gene ambiguous. This CDR3 is 13 amino acids long. From germline, CDR1 is GTSNPN and CDR2 SVGIG (reference sequence). V was shortened by 5 bases and J by 2 bases, with 11 bases between the two germline ends. DNA of the CDR3: TGTGCCTGGGCAAAGGGTCTCACAGATACGCAGTATTTT. This encodes CAWAKGLTDTQYF.

CDR3 residues: CASSSTGSGTDTQYF. CDR3 DNA sequence: TGTGCCAGCAGTTCAACAGGGTCTGGCACAGATACGCAGTATTTT. The chain links TRBV27 to TRBJ2-3; possible D gene TRBD1, 6 bases. The germline V gene encodes CDR1 MNHEY and CDR2 SMNVEV (reference sequence). The length of the CDR3 is 15 residues. Trimming cost V 4 bases and J 1 base, with 12 bases left between them.

This clone was observed a few times. The V gene is TRBV9, the J gene TRBJ2-3; TRBD2 matches at 10 bases. This CDR3 has 16 amino acids. Germline V gene sequence: CDR1 SGDLS, CDR2 YYNGEE. Trimming cost V 0 bases and J 4 bases; bases outside gene matches: 5. In DNA, the CDR3 is TGTGCCAGCAGCGTAGGAGCGGGGGGGCAGGCAGATACGCAGTATTTT. It specifies CASSVGAGGQADTQYF.

The CDR3 DNA reads TGTGCCAGCCCGACGACAGGAAGACATGGCTACACCTTC. Protein product: CASPTTGRHGYTF. This rearrangement joins TRBV6-1 to TRBJ1-2; TRBD1 is a possible D gene (6 bases). The V end was cut by 8 bases, the J end by 6 bases, with 16 bases between. The CDR3 is made up of 13 amino acids. Per the germline V gene, CDR1 is MNHNS and CDR2 is SASEGT.

This clone was counted at least ten times. CDR3: CASSVRDTEAFF. CDR3 nucleotides: TGTGCCAGCAGCGTTCGGGACACTGAAGCTTTCTTT. This rearrangement joins TRBV5-4 to TRBJ1-1, with D hard to call. Deletions cut 4 bases from V and 3 bases from J, with 7 bases between. CDR1 and CDR2 from the germline V gene are SGHNT and YYREEE (reference sequence). CDR3 length: 12 residues.

In this sample, this clone is medium-sized. The CDR3 here is CASGGAYNEQFF. CDR3 nucleotide sequence: TGTGCCAGCGGGGGGGCCTACAATGAGCAGTTCTTC. This chain connects TRBV2 to TRBJ2-1; 7 nucleotides agree with TRBD2. Trimming took 8 bases from V and 2 from J; bases not matched to a gene: 0. Germline V gives CDR1 SNHLY, CDR2 FYNNEI. The CDR3 covers 12 residues.

The CDR3: CASSHQGAGGANVLTF. DNA of the CDR3: TGCGCCAGCAGCCACCAGGGGGCGGGTGGGGCCAACGTCCTGACTTTC. The chain links TRBV4-1 to TRBJ2-6, with TRBD1 identical over 8 bases. Trimming removed 3 bases from V and 3 bases from J; junction bases left unmatched: 4. CDR3 length equals 16 residues. The V gene's germline CDR1 is MGHRA and CDR2 YSYEKL.

Ten or more counts support this clone. This chain connects TRBV7-6 to TRBJ2-5; no firm D call. With 4 bases removed from V and 1 base from J, the gap between germline ends came to 1 base. The CDR3 length is 11 residues. Germline values: CDR1 SGHVS, CDR2 FNYEAQ. The CDR3 DNA reads TGTGCCAGCAGCTCCCAAGAGACCCAGTACTTC. It translates to CASSSQETQYF. Full variable domain (rest looked up from reference TRBV7-6 and TRBJ2-5): GAGVSQSPRYKVTKRGQDVALRCDPISGHVSLYWYRQALGQGPEFLTYFNYEAQQDKSGLPNDRFSAERPEGSISTLTIQRTEQRDSAMYRCASSSQETQYFGPGTRLLVL.

The chain has TRBV27 and TRBJ2-7; 14 bases are a match to TRBD2. Germline loops: CDR1 MNHEY, CDR2 SMNVEV (reference sequence). The CDR3 spans 19 residues. Germline trimming cut 5 bases from V and 3 bases from J; bases unmatched to any gene: 15. Here the CDR3 reads CASSPNLPGLAGELYEQYF. DNA of the CDR3: TGTGCCAGCAGTCCCAACCTCCCGGGACTAGCGGGGGAACTCTACGAGCAGTACTTC.

This clone was recorded a few times. The V and J genes are TRBV7-9 and TRBJ2-1; D is uncertain. Germline loops: CDR1 SEHNR, CDR2 FQNEAQ (reference sequence). V lost 1 base and J lost 9, with 7 bases in between. The CDR3 covers 12 residues. The CDR3 protein is CASSLDLGEQFF. CDR3 sequence (DNA): TGTGCCAGCAGCTTAGACTTGGGTGAGCAGTTCTTC.

The V gene is TRBV6-4, the J gene TRBJ2-3; D possibly uses TRBD1 or TRBD2 (5 bases each). This CDR3 region has 14 residues. Germline assignment: CDR1 MRHNA and CDR2 SNTAGT. Trimming shortened V by 5 bases and J by 2 bases, and 11 bases separated the two germline ends. CDR3: CASSFGGSTDTQYF. DNA for the CDR3: TGTGCCAGCAGTTTTGGGGGTTCCACAGATACGCAGTATTTT.

This chain links TRBV18 with TRBJ1-1; possibly TRBD1 for D (5 bases). V was shortened by 2 bases and J by 6 bases, with 10 bases between the two germline ends. Germline assignment: CDR1 KGHSH and CDR2 LQKENI. CDR3 length: 13 residues. The DNA for the CDR3 is TGTGCCAGCTCACCATTGGGGGGAGCTGAAGCTTTCTTT. It codes for CASSPLGGAEAFF.

This clone was counted only a few times. This CDR3 is CASSLPPLAGRGETQYF. As DNA, the CDR3 is TGTGCCAGCAGCTTACCCCCCCTAGCGGGACGAGGGGAGACCCAGTACTTC. The V and J genes are TRBV7-2 and TRBJ2-5, with 9 positions matching TRBD2. Germline V gene data show CDR1 as SGHTA and CDR2 as FQGNSA. The junction had 12 bases not matched to a gene; V was cut back by 2 bases and J by 5 bases. The length of the CDR3 is 17 residues.

The sample holds a few counts of this clone. The rearrangement uses TRBV5-1 and TRBJ1-3; the match to TRBD1 covers 7 bases. The CDR3 has 16 residues. The germline gives CDR1 SGHRS, CDR2 YFSETQ. The J segment lost 2 bases and the V segment lost 1 base, leaving 6 bases of the junction unmatched. The CDR3 nucleotides are TGCGCCAGCAGCTTGCTCAGGGGGGGTACTGGAAACACCATATATTTT. Amino acid sequence: CASSLLRGGTGNTIYF.

This clone came up a few times. The genes are TRBV2 and TRBJ1-6; possibly TRBD1 for D (5 bases). Germline values: CDR1 SNHLY, CDR2 FYNNEI. The CDR3 spans 14 residues. V was clipped by 6 bases and J by 9 bases, with 15 bases between them. The CDR3 protein is CASRHRDLGSPLHF. CDR3 sequence (DNA): TGTGCCAGCAGGCACCGGGACCTCGGTTCACCCCTCCACTTT.

This clone was found a few times. The chain carries TRBV5-4 and TRBJ2-3, with D possibly matching TRBD1 (6 bases). Deletions cut 4 bases from V and 1 base from J, with 19 bases between. The germline V gene encodes CDR1 SGHNT and CDR2 YYREEE (reference sequence). The CDR3 extends over 17 amino acids. CDR3 coding DNA: TGTGCCAGCAGCAGGTTACAGGGTGAGGTTGGCACAGATACGCAGTATTTT. Protein product: CASSRLQGEVGTDTQYF.